The T cell receptor (beta chain) described here comes from a study of esophageal squamous cell carcinoma under preoperative chemotherapy. About the study: Both tumor-infiltrating lymphocytes and peripheral blood T cells were profiled. Whole-study results and caveats: Abundant clones tended to shrink rather than expand after paclitaxel-nedaplatin. Tumor-infiltrating lymphocytes showed no significant post-chemotherapy TCR diversity increase, unlike peripheral T cells.

Notes on this clonotype: Antigen unknown. At one end, the junction sequence differs from germline, possibly due to a read error.

Time point here: before preoperative PTX-NDP chemotherapy. Patients received paclitaxel-nedaplatin as preoperative chemotherapy before surgery. The CDR3 contains 19 residues. Germline-derived CDR1 and CDR2 are WNHNN and SYGVQD (reference sequence). Each CDR3 protein is one row after TCRdb ran MiXCR on the PCR reads. The sample contains over 13,000 distinct CDR3 sequences, around three fifths of which appear only once. This sample was gathered from a patient given preoperative chemotherapy. The clonotype was recovered from a human donor with esophageal squamous cell carcinoma. The donor label of this sample is uncertain. The rearrangement uses TRBV10-1 and TRBJ2-4; TRBD1 agrees at 7 bases. CDR3 residues: CASSESKVSGQTSKNIQYF. The CDR3 DNA reads as TGTGCCAGCAGTGAGTCGAAGGTCTCGGGACAGACCTCCAAAAACATTCAGTACTTC.